The 18 T cell receptor beta chains below all came from one sample that was sequenced in a study of T-cell memory formation after mild COVID-19. TCRdb independently ran MiXCR on the 5' RACE reads; one entry per CDR3 protein. This sample carries around 500,000 distinct CDR3 sequences, over 15% of them seen once, and the ten largest clones take more than 9%. Material for sequencing was PBMCs or a T cell subset sorted from them (not recorded which). Every receptor here comes from an adult woman who had mild COVID-19 (a few samples of this study predate the infection). Cell type and time point are not known.

The sample holds a few counts of this clonotype. V gene TRBV11-2 combines with J gene TRBJ2-2; TRBD2 matches at 8 bases. Germline CDR1 reads SGHAT; CDR2 reads FQNNGV. J lost 4 bases, V lost 5 bases, and 6 bases had no gene match. This CDR3 contains 15 residues. The CDR3 DNA follows: TGTGCCAGCAGCCTGGTGCTAGCGGGCACCGGGGAGCTGTTTTTT. It specifies CASSLVLAGTGELFF.

The rearrangement links TRBV7-2 to TRBJ2-1; D uncertain. The CDR3 has 12 amino acids. The V gene lost 4 bases and the J gene lost 8 bases, with 9 bases spanning the gap. Germline V gene data show CDR1 as SGHTA and CDR2 as FQGNSA. In DNA, the CDR3 is TGTGCCAGCAGCTCGACACTTCATGAGCAGTTCTTC. It yields the protein CASSSTLHEQFF. The whole variable domain, remainder taken from reference TRBV7-2 and TRBJ2-1, is GAGVSQSPSNKVTEKGKDVELRCDPISGHTALYWYRQSLGQGLEFLIYFQGNSAPDKSGLPSDRFSAERTGGSVSTLTIQRTQQEDSAVYLCASSSTLHEQFFGPGTRLTVL.

This clonotype was detected only a few times. The rearrangement joins TRBV24-1 to TRBJ2-7; 8 nucleotides match TRBD1. Germline CDR1 and CDR2: KGHDR and SFDVKD. The ends lost 2 bases at V and 2 bases at J; junction bases unmatched: 1. The CDR3 covers 14 residues. This CDR3 is CATSDSQGAYEQYF. The CDR3 DNA reads as TGTGCCACCAGTGATTCACAGGGGGCCTACGAGCAGTACTTC.

The rearrangement links TRBV15 to TRBJ1-1; TRBD1 is a possible D gene (5 bases). Germline V gene data show CDR1 as LNHNV and CDR2 as YYDKDF (reference sequence). Trimming cost V 1 base and J 3 bases, with 12 bases left between them. This CDR3 contains 15 residues. For the CDR3, the DNA is TGTGCCACCAGCAGAGCAGATCAGGGATACACTGAAGCTTTCTTT. Amino acids: CATSRADQGYTEAFF.

This clonotype was detected ten times or more. The chain is built from TRBV5-1 and TRBJ2-7; D call uncertain. Trimming cost V 0 bases and J 5 bases, with 3 bases left between them. This CDR3 has 11 residues. The germline gives CDR1 SGHRS, CDR2 YFSETQ. This CDR3 reads CASSLEHEQYF. CDR3 coding DNA: TGCGCCAGCAGCTTGGAACACGAGCAGTACTTC.

The chain couples TRBV11-2 to TRBJ2-7, with D unclear. The CDR3 covers 15 residues. With 1 base removed from V and 4 bases from J, the gap between germline ends came to 14 bases. CDR1 is SGHAT and CDR2 is FQNNGV in the germline V gene. Here the CDR3 reads CASSLASDPRYEQYF. CDR3 bases: TGTGCCAGCAGCTTAGCCTCGGACCCCCGGTACGAGCAGTACTTC.

This chain connects TRBV12-3 or TRBV12-4 to TRBJ2-1; TRBD2 agrees at 13 bases. With V trimmed by 7 bases and J by 9 bases, 12 bases remained unmatched. The CDR3 totals 16 residues. The CDR3 bases are TGTGCCAGCAAACCTACAAGACTAGCGGGAGGCGGTGAGCAGTTCTTC. It translates to CASKPTRLAGGGEQFF.

This sequence joins TRBV6-2 or TRBV6-3 and TRBJ2-1; tentatively, D is TRBD1 (6 bases). The ends were cut back, 4 bases at V and 6 bases at J, with 13 bases in the middle. Germline assignment: CDR1 MNHEY and CDR2 SVGEGT. This CDR3 has 14 residues. The CDR3 coding sequence is TGTGCCAGCAGTTCATCGTACAGGGTCAATGAGCAGTTCTTC. Encoded protein: CASSSSYRVNEQFF.

This clonotype has just a few counts. Here the CDR3 DNA reads TGTGCCAGCAGCCAAGGTTTGGAGCGGATGTACCAAGAGACCCAGTACTTC. Translating it yields CASSQGLERMYQETQYF. This chain connects TRBV3-1 to TRBJ2-5; possible D gene TRBD2, 5 bases. The CDR3 sequence is 17 residues long. Between the trimmed V and J ends, which lost 1 base and 0 bases, there was a span of 15 bases. Germline V gives CDR1 LGHDT, CDR2 YNNKEL (reference sequence).

In its sample, this clonotype was seen a few times. The rearrangement joins TRBV4-3 to TRBJ2-7; D possibly corresponds to TRBD2 (5 bases). CDR3 length equals 16 residues. Germline loops: CDR1 LGHNA, CDR2 YSLEER. Trimming pared 0 bases from V and 6 bases from J, leaving 18 bases between. CDR3 loop: CASSQEREAFWFEQYF. The CDR3 DNA follows: TGCGCCAGCAGCCAAGAACGGGAAGCGTTCTGGTTCGAGCAGTACTTC.

J is TRBJ2-7 and V is TRBV29-1; possibly TRBD2 for D (5 bases). The length of the CDR3 is 10 residues. In germline, CDR1 is SQVTM, CDR2 ANQGSEA. The germline V and J ends were trimmed by 7 bases and 6 bases, with 10 bases remaining between them. CDR3 nucleotides: TGCAGCGCCCTAGGGAGCGAGCAGTACTTC. Translated, it gives CSALGSEQYF.

This clonotype turned up a few times. The V call is TRBV9, the J call TRBJ1-1, with 10 bases fitting TRBD1. The CDR3 totals 17 residues. Germline V gives CDR1 SGDLS, CDR2 YYNGEE. Trimming at V came to 4 bases and at J to 3 bases, leaving 12 bases not matched to a gene. The CDR3, as DNA: TGTGCCAGCAGCCCCCCCGGGACAGGGGATAGTGACACTGAAGCTTTCTTT. It yields the protein CASSPPGTGDSDTEAFF.

The rearrangement links TRBV5-1 to TRBJ2-7; D unresolved. Trimming removed 5 bases at V and 4 bases at J, with 13 bases between. Germline V lookup: CDR1 SGHRS, CDR2 YFSETQ. CDR3 length equals 13 residues. The CDR3 coding sequence is TGCGCCAGCAGTCCCCTATCTGGTTACGAGCAGTACTTC. Residues: CASSPLSGYEQYF.

The chain uses TRBV9 and TRBJ1-1; D not certain. V lost 0 bases and J 0 bases, leaving 9 bases between the germline ends. Germline CDR1 is SGDLS and CDR2 is YYNGEE. CDR3 length: 15 amino acids. The CDR3 nucleotides are TGTGCCAGCAGCGTAGGTCGGGTCATGAACACTGAAGCTTTCTTT. It specifies CASSVGRVMNTEAFF.

This rearrangement joins TRBV25-1 to TRBJ1-1; possibly TRBD1 for D (6 bases). From germline, CDR1 is MGHDK and CDR2 SYGVNS. The CDR3 spans 13 residues. V shed 4 bases and J shed 7 bases, with 13 bases lying between them. CDR3 bases: TGTGCCAGCAGTGCGACAGGCTTACTTGAAGCTTTCTTT. Translating gives CASSATGLLEAFF.

This clonotype was picked up a small number of times. The chain recombines TRBV12-3 or TRBV12-4 with TRBJ1-1; the D is unclear. Deletions cut 2 bases from V and 2 bases from J, with 15 bases between. The CDR3 consists of 16 residues. The CDR3: CASSLMSLPANTEAFF. The CDR3 nucleotides read TGTGCCAGCAGTTTAATGTCCCTCCCCGCCAACACTGAAGCTTTCTTT.

This clonotype was found a few times. The chain carries TRBV20-1 and TRBJ2-7, with 7 positions matching TRBD2. This CDR3 region has 16 residues. J gave up 3 bases and V 3 bases, and 14 bases lay outside the gene matches. The germline V gene encodes CDR1 DFQATT and CDR2 SNEGSKA (reference sequence). CDR3 in amino acids: CSASGLGGGSLYEQYF. CDR3 coding DNA: TGCAGTGCTAGTGGTCTGGGCGGGGGTTCCCTCTACGAGCAGTACTTC.

The rearrangement uses TRBV5-1 and TRBJ1-2; D is unresolved. Germline CDR1 reads SGHRS; CDR2 reads YFSETQ. The CDR3 consists of 18 residues. Trimming removed 3 bases at V and 8 bases at J, with 29 bases between. The CDR3 loop reads CASSSTHDQSDVTVGYTF. DNA for the CDR3: TGCGCCAGCAGCTCGACACACGACCAGTCGGACGTGACGGTAGGCTACACCTTC.